The 14 T cell receptor beta chains below were found in one sample sequenced in a study of OX40 agonist ivuxolimab in advanced cancers. Profiling relied on immunoSEQ multiplex PCR, and the TCRdb table lists in-frame clones only, not all of them. The table has some 60,000 clones, 84% seen once; the top ten hold roughly 27%. Sample: CD4+ or CD8+ T cells sorted from blood, taken in a trial of the OX40 agonist ivuxolimab. These receptors came from an adult with an advanced solid tumor such as melanoma, head and neck, liver or kidney cancer.

CDR3 in amino acids: CASSLGGQQGHNEQFF. The CDR3 nucleotides are TGTGCCAGCAGCTTGGGGGGACAACAGGGACACAATGAGCAGTTCTTC. The chain has TRBV5-4 and TRBJ2-1; perhaps TRBD1 as D (6 bases). The CDR3 length is 16 residues. V was pared by 0 bases and J by 5 bases, with 15 bases between. The germline gives CDR1 SGHNT, CDR2 YYREEE (reference sequence). The full variable domain, rest sourced from reference TRBV5-4 and TRBJ2-1, is ETGVTQSPTHLIKTRGQQVTLRCSSQSGHNTVSWYQQALGQGPQFIFQYYREEENGRGNFPPRFSGLQFPNYSSELNVNALELDDSALYLCASSLGGQQGHNEQFFGPGTRLTVL.

The chain employs TRBV9 and TRBJ2-2, with 12 positions matching TRBD2. The CDR3 sequence is 18 residues long. V was clipped by 4 bases and J by 1 base; unmatched bases: 8. Germline CDR1 reads SGDLS; CDR2 reads YYNGEE. CDR3 nucleotides: TGTGCCAGCAGCCCGAGGCGACTAGCGGGGGAGAACACCGGGGAGCTGTTTTTT. Translating gives CASSPRRLAGENTGELFF.

The chain has TRBV5-1 and TRBJ1-1, with 7 bases fitting TRBD1. V lost 0 bases and J lost 7; bases outside the gene matches: 3. In germline, CDR1 is SGHRS, CDR2 YFSETQ. The CDR3 runs 13 residues. CDR3 in DNA: TGCGCCAGCAGCTTGGAGCAGGGGGGTGAAGCTTTCTTT. It is translated as CASSLEQGGEAFF.

The rearrangement joins TRBV4-2 to TRBJ2-1, with D possibly matching TRBD2 (6 bases). In germline, CDR1 is LGHNA, CDR2 YNFKEQ. The V gene lost 0 bases and the J gene lost 5 bases, with 11 bases spanning the gap. The CDR3 is made up of 15 amino acids. The CDR3 reads CASSQDASAHNEQFF. The CDR3 coding sequence is TGTGCCAGCAGCCAAGATGCTAGCGCCCACAATGAGCAGTTCTTC.

The CDR3 protein is CASSSASGGLSGANVLTF. The CDR3, as DNA: TGTGCCAGCAGCTCAGCTAGCGGGGGTCTATCTGGGGCCAACGTCCTGACTTTC. The chain combines TRBV5-6 with TRBJ2-6; 10 nucleotides align to TRBD2. Looked up from germline, CDR1 is SGHDT and CDR2 is YYEEEE. The CDR3 runs 18 residues. V dropped 3 bases and J dropped 1; count of bases not matched to a gene: 7.

The V and J genes are TRBV4-2 and TRBJ2-1; 8 bases align to TRBD2. CDR3 length: 18 amino acids. Trimming at V came to 1 base and at J to 4 bases, leaving 12 bases not matched to a gene. The germline CDR1 and CDR2 sequences are LGHNA and YNFKEQ. CDR3 DNA: TGTGCCAGCAGCCAAGGAAGAGCGGGAGTCCCCATTTACAATGAGCAGTTCTTC. Residues: CASSQGRAGVPIYNEQFF.

The count of this clone is one. The V and J genes are TRBV19 and TRBJ2-7; D is possibly TRBD2 (5 bases). Germline V gene lookup returns CDR1 LNHDA and CDR2 SQIVND (reference sequence). V shed 5 bases and J shed 2 bases, with 13 bases lying between them. CDR3 length: 14 amino acids. The CDR3 region is CASSFSGNPYEQYF. CDR3 sequence (DNA): TGTGCCAGTAGTTTTTCGGGGAACCCCTACGAGCAGTACTTC. The full variable domain, with the rest looked up from reference TRBV19 and TRBJ2-7, is DGGITQSPKYLFRKEGQNVTLSCEQNLNHDAMYWYRQDPGQGLRLIYYSQIVNDFQKGDIAEGYSVSREKKESFPLTVTSAQKNPTAFYLCASSFSGNPYEQYFGPGTRLTVT.

CDR3 amino acids: CASSMGQGRTDTQYF. CDR3 in DNA: TGTGCCAGTAGTATGGGACAGGGACGCACAGATACGCAGTATTTT. The chain links TRBV19 to TRBJ2-3, with 9 bases that match TRBD1. The CDR3 is made up of 15 amino acids. J lost 1 base, V lost 3 bases, and 2 bases had no gene match. CDR1 LNHDA and CDR2 SQIVND come from the germline V gene (reference sequence).

V usage is TRBV5-1 and J usage is TRBJ2-7; 8 positions match TRBD1. The CDR3 spans 14 residues. Germline lookup yields CDR1 SGHRS and CDR2 YFSETQ. V shed 4 bases and J 2 bases; nucleotides not matched to a gene: 5. In nucleotides, the CDR3 is TGCGCCAGCAGCAATACGGACAGGGCCTACGAGCAGTACTTC. This encodes CASSNTDRAYEQYF.

The chain is built from TRBV5-4 and TRBJ1-1; D may be TRBD1 (5 bases). The CDR3 covers 13 residues. The germline V and J ends were trimmed by 5 bases and 2 bases, with 10 bases remaining between them. The germline V gene has CDR1 SGHNT and CDR2 YYREEE (reference sequence). This CDR3 reads CASRGDRNTEAFF. In nucleotides, the CDR3 is TGTGCCAGCAGAGGGGACCGCAACACTGAAGCTTTCTTT.

The CDR3 sequence: CASSEKGPPIGTEAFF. CDR3 DNA: TGTGCCAGCAGTGAAAAGGGGCCTCCGATCGGGACTGAAGCTTTCTTT. The V call is TRBV6-1, the J call TRBJ1-1, with D maybe TRBD1 (5 bases). CDR1 is MNHNS, CDR2 SASEGT, per germline. This CDR3 has 16 residues. V was shortened by 2 bases and J by 5 bases, with 18 bases between the two germline ends.

The chain recombines TRBV2 with TRBJ2-3; 10 bases agree with TRBD2. The J segment lost 1 base and the V segment lost 9 bases, leaving 7 bases of the junction unmatched. The V gene's germline CDR1 is SNHLY and CDR2 FYNNEI. This CDR3 is built from 15 residues. The CDR3 DNA is TGTGCCAGTTCCGGGACTAGCGTCGGCACAGATACGCAGTATTTT. Its protein product is CASSGTSVGTDTQYF.

V usage is TRBV2 and J usage is TRBJ2-5; D is unresolved. Germline lookup yields CDR1 SNHLY and CDR2 FYNNEI. Trimming left V 9 bases short and J 5 bases short, with 10 bases between. This CDR3 spans 11 amino acids. The CDR3 coding sequence is TGTGCCAGTGGGTATGTCGAGACCCAGTACTTC. This encodes CASGYVETQYF.

This clone has only a few counts. The J gene is TRBJ2-5, the V gene TRBV29-1; TRBD1 might be the D (5 bases). The germline V gene has CDR1 SQVTM and CDR2 ANQGSEA. CDR3 length: 14 amino acids. Trimming cost V 7 bases and J 4 bases, with 19 bases left between them. The CDR3 DNA sequence: TGCAGCGCGAGGATGGGGCCATTGGTAGAGACCCAGTACTTC. Translation gives CSARMGPLVETQYF.